This TCR beta chain was documented in a study of vaccination and CD4 T cells after COVID-19. Specified treatment: approximately 10-day PBMC culture with coronavirus spike peptide pools or control peptides (ViraFEST assay). Study results and limitations: With convalescent patients, a median roughly 83% of reactive clones emerged solely after vaccination.

CD4+ T cells that had been cultured provided DNA sequenced with the Oncomine TCR Beta short-read assay. Each CDR3 protein is one row after TCRdb ran MiXCR on the PCR reads. The sample shows approximately 12,000 distinct CDR3 sequences, around half of them seen only once. About this clonotype: Antigen: not known. The junction and the germline gene differ at one end; a read error may be behind it.

CDR1 and CDR2 (germline): LNHDA, SQIVND (reference sequence). The CDR3 totals 14 residues. The clonotype was recovered from a human donor who had recovered from COVID-19. The V and J genes are TRBV19 and TRBJ1-1, with TRBD1 matching 8 bases. Sequencing was carried out using CD4+ T cells from blood, cultured in vitro. CDR3 nucleotides: TGTACCAGTAGTATGGGACAGGTGAACACTGAAGCTTTCTTT. It codes for CTSSMGQVNTEAFF.